Below are 20 T cell receptor beta chains sequenced from a single sample in a study of blood T cell repertoires in COVID-19. Using immunoSEQ multiplex PCR, the repertoire was profiled, and TCRdb retains in-frame clones only, with some absent. The sample lists over 400,000 clones, approximately 85% occurring once. Sequencing was done on a sample of peripheral blood. The receptors originated from a human donor in a cohort sampled during active COVID-19.

The chain employs TRBV18 and TRBJ2-7, with 9 bases that match TRBD1. The length of the CDR3 is 14 residues. V was clipped by 2 bases and J by 3 bases; unmatched bases: 2. From germline, CDR1 is KGHSH and CDR2 LQKENI. In DNA, the CDR3 is TGTGCCAGCTCACCATGGGGACAGGGCTACGAGCAGTACTTC. Its protein product is CASSPWGQGYEQYF.

This clone was observed a handful of times. V is TRBV24-1 and J is TRBJ1-1, with D unclear. The CDR3 has 13 amino acids. V dropped 3 bases and J dropped 1 base, with 5 bases sitting between them. Germline loops: CDR1 KGHDR, CDR2 SFDVKD. The CDR3 region is CATSDARNTEAFF. The CDR3 nucleotides read TGTGCCACCAGTGATGCTAGGAACACTGAAGCTTTCTTT.

This chain links TRBV9 with TRBJ1-5, with 7 positions matching TRBD1. This CDR3 spans 14 amino acids. J was trimmed by 5 bases and V by 6 bases; bases with no gene match: 8. Germline lookup yields CDR1 SGDLS and CDR2 YYNGEE. This CDR3 is CASTPTGRDQPQHF. DNA of the CDR3: TGTGCCAGCACCCCGACAGGGAGAGATCAGCCCCAGCATTTT.

J is TRBJ2-3 and V is TRBV2, with D maybe TRBD1 (5 bases). V lost 5 bases, J lost 4 bases, and 13 bases lay in between. Germline loops: CDR1 SNHLY, CDR2 FYNNEI. CDR3 size: 14 residues. CDR3 in amino acids: CASSFQGGSDTQYF. DNA of the CDR3: TGTGCCAGCAGTTTCCAGGGTGGTTCAGATACGCAGTATTTT.

This clone has a single count. The V and J genes are TRBV2 and TRBJ1-5; maybe TRBD1 (5 bases). V gave up 8 bases and J gave up 6 bases, with 14 bases separating them. CDR1 and CDR2 (germline): SNHLY, FYNNEI. This CDR3 comprises 13 residues. The CDR3 DNA reads TGTGCCAGCGCGGGCATCGGGGGTCAGCCCCAGCATTTT. Residues: CASAGIGGQPQHF.

This rearrangement joins TRBV4-2 to TRBJ1-2, with TRBD1 identical over 8 bases. V dropped 3 bases and J dropped 4; count of bases not matched to a gene: 7. The CDR3 consists of 15 residues. Germline V gives CDR1 LGHNA, CDR2 YNFKEQ. CDR3 loop: CASSHRGQDRYGYTF. The CDR3 DNA follows: TGTGCCAGCAGCCATCGGGGACAGGACCGCTATGGCTACACCTTC.

V and J are TRBV6-6 and TRBJ1-4, with D unclear. V was shortened by 6 bases and J by 4 bases, with 9 bases between the two germline ends. CDR3 length: 13 amino acids. Germline values: CDR1 MNHNY, CDR2 SVGAGI (reference sequence). CDR3 sequence reads: CASRPDNNEKLFF. The DNA for the CDR3 is TGTGCCAGCAGACCAGATAATAATGAAAAACTGTTTTTT.

This chain joins TRBV29-1 and TRBJ2-1; 11 positions agree with TRBD2. CDR3 length: 13 residues. V shed 1 base, J shed 14 bases, and the junction held 7 bases outside the gene matches. Germline CDR1 is SQVTM and CDR2 is ANQGSEA. CDR3 residues: CSVEVSGRAPKFF. CDR3 bases: TGCAGCGTTGAAGTTAGCGGGAGGGCCCCGAAGTTCTTC.

The genes are TRBV9 and TRBJ1-1; the match to TRBD1 covers 7 bases. In germline, CDR1 is SGDLS, CDR2 YYNGEE. There are 17 residues in the CDR3. The V gene end was trimmed by 1 base and the J gene end by 3 bases; junction bases not matched to a gene: 12. The CDR3 region has the DNA TGTGCCAGCAGCGTACCGACAGGGAGTGTGGTAGACACTGAAGCTTTCTTT. Protein product: CASSVPTGSVVDTEAFF.

V is TRBV6-2 or TRBV6-3 and J is TRBJ1-5; D is possibly TRBD1 (6 bases). The V gene lost 3 bases and the J gene lost 5 bases, with 11 bases spanning the gap. CDR3 length equals 14 residues. Germline loops: CDR1 MNHEY, CDR2 SVGEGT. Here the CDR3 DNA reads TGTGCCAGCAGTTATTCCAACAGGGATCAGCCCCAGCATTTT. As protein: CASSYSNRDQPQHF.

The chain employs TRBV10-1 and TRBJ1-5, with 11 bases aligning to TRBD1. The CDR3 length is 19 residues. Germline-derived CDR1 and CDR2 are WNHNN and SYGVQD (reference sequence). The trim removed 8 bases at V and 4 bases at J, leaving 19 bases unmatched. The CDR3 here is CASPCPRDRGRERNQPQHF. In DNA form, the CDR3 reads TGCGCCAGCCCATGCCCCCGGGACAGGGGGAGAGAGAGAAATCAGCCCCAGCATTTT.

The chain couples TRBV5-1 to TRBJ1-5; 12 bases are shared with TRBD1. V was clipped by 4 bases and J by 6 bases; unmatched bases: 5. Germline V gene lookup returns CDR1 SGHRS and CDR2 YFSETQ. This CDR3 is 15 amino acids long. The chain's CDR3 is CASSPQGQGAQPQHF. CDR3 bases: TGCGCCAGCAGCCCCCAGGGACAGGGGGCTCAGCCCCAGCATTTT.

This chain links TRBV28 with TRBJ2-7; a weak D match, TRBD2 (5 bases). Germline assignment: CDR1 MDHEN and CDR2 SYDVKM. This CDR3 has 13 amino acids. V dropped 5 bases and J dropped 4 bases, with 12 bases sitting between them. DNA for the CDR3: TGTGCCAGCAGTCTGACTACAAATTACGAGCAGTACTTC. Translated, it gives CASSLTTNYEQYF. The full variable domain, with the rest looked up from reference TRBV28 and TRBJ2-7, is DVKVTQSSRYLVKRTGEKVFLECVQDMDHENMFWYRQDPGLGLRLIYFSYDVKMKEKGDIPEGYSVSREKKERFSLILESASTNQTSMYLCASSLTTNYEQYFGPGTRLTVT.

V and J are TRBV6-2 or TRBV6-3 and TRBJ2-1; 7 bases are shared with TRBD2. The CDR3 spans 14 residues. Germline CDR1 reads MNHEY; CDR2 reads SVGEGT. Trimming at V came to 2 bases and at J to 6 bases, leaving 4 bases not matched to a gene. This CDR3 reads CASSYGLDGNEQFF. Written as DNA, the CDR3 is TGTGCCAGCAGTTACGGACTAGACGGCAATGAGCAGTTCTTC.

The rearrangement links TRBV19 to TRBJ1-2; TRBD1 matches at 8 bases. The CDR3 contains 14 residues. Germline V gene data show CDR1 as LNHDA and CDR2 as SQIVND (reference sequence). V lost 3 bases to trimming and J lost 7 bases; unmatched junction nucleotides: 7. The CDR3, as DNA: TGTGCCAGTAGTATGGGACAGGCTGGTCCTGGCTACACCTTC. Translated, it gives CASSMGQAGPGYTF.

The chain couples TRBV7-2 to TRBJ2-1; possibly TRBD2 for D (5 bases). The V gene lost 6 bases and the J gene lost 9 bases, with 21 bases spanning the gap. The germline gives CDR1 SGHTA, CDR2 FQGNSA. This CDR3 region has 15 residues. The DNA of the CDR3 is TGTGCCAGCAGTGCAACACGCTACGGAGGAGGTGAGCAGTTCTTC. Amino acid sequence: CASSATRYGGGEQFF.

J is TRBJ2-1 and V is TRBV27; 9 bases align to TRBD2. Losses at the gene ends were 5 bases for V and 6 bases for J; bases not matched to a gene: 8. The CDR3 totals 15 residues. Per germline, CDR1 MNHEY and CDR2 SMNVEV (reference sequence). For the CDR3, the DNA is TGTGCCAGCAGTCTGAGGCGGGAGGGATCCAATGAGCAGTTCTTC. Translation gives CASSLRREGSNEQFF.

In this sample, this clone turned up a few times. In DNA form, the CDR3 reads TGTGCCAGCAGCCAATCAAGCGGTTCCCTCCACTTT. This sequence encodes CASSQSSGSLHF. The chain employs TRBV3-1 (or the pseudogene TRBV3-2) and TRBJ1-6; no reliable D call. This CDR3 has 12 residues. Germline CDR1 is LGHDT and CDR2 is YNNKEL (reference sequence). V dropped 2 bases and J dropped 14 bases, with 10 bases sitting between them.

CDR3 sequence: CAWSPTGNTGELFF. The CDR3 nucleotides are TGTGCCTGGAGCCCTACAGGGAACACCGGGGAGCTGTTTTTT. The chain combines TRBV30 with TRBJ2-2, with a possible D match to TRBD1 (5 bases). Germline values: CDR1 GTSNPN, CDR2 SVGIG (reference sequence). V gave up 3 bases and J gave up 1 base, with 9 bases separating them. This CDR3 comprises 14 residues.

The chain joins TRBV11-3 to TRBJ2-3, with 8 bases aligning to TRBD2. J gave up 3 bases and V 5 bases, and 10 bases lay outside the gene matches. The CDR3 is 16 amino acids. Germline V CDR1 and CDR2: SGHNT, YENEEA. As DNA, the CDR3 is TGTGCCAGCAGCCAAGGCCGGGAGGGCCAGACAGATACGCAGTATTTT. Its translation: CASSQGREGQTDTQYF.